The 8 T cell receptor beta chains in this list originate from one sample, sequenced in a study of blood T cell repertoires in COVID-19. Sequencing was performed with immunoSEQ multiplex PCR; in TCRdb, only in-frame clones are kept and a portion is missing. The sample shows approximately 170,000 clones, under 90% of them seen only once. Sequenced: PBMCs or T cells enriched from blood (not recorded which). Source of these receptors: a man between 50 and 59 years old who had recovered from COVID-19.

V gene TRBV19 combines with J gene TRBJ1-1, with TRBD1 identical over 8 bases. CDR3 length: 15 residues. Germline CDR1 and CDR2: LNHDA and SQIVND (reference sequence). The V and J ends lost 4 bases and 5 bases, in that order; junction bases with no gene match: 9. The CDR3 bases are TGTGCCAGTAGTACCCCAGGGGGCGCGAGGACTGAAGCTTTCTTT. This gives the protein CASSTPGGARTEAFF.

The gene calls are TRBV19 and TRBJ1-2; 8 bases match TRBD1. Trimming at V came to 5 bases and at J to 4 bases, leaving 9 bases not matched to a gene. CDR3 length: 15 residues. Germline lookup yields CDR1 LNHDA and CDR2 SQIVND (reference sequence). The CDR3 DNA reads as TGTGCCAGTAGTGTACAGGGGGATGCCATCTATGGCTACACCTTC. Translating it yields CASSVQGDAIYGYTF.

This clone was seen a single time. The chain carries TRBV10-3 and TRBJ2-5; TRBD1 aligns across 7 bases. The CDR3 runs 15 residues. The V segment lost 6 bases and the J segment 0 bases; nucleotides outside the gene matches: 7. Germline V lookup: CDR1 ENHRY, CDR2 SYGVKD. As DNA, the CDR3 is TGTGCCATCAGCACCGGGACAGAGTACCAAGAGACCCAGTACTTC. Translated, it gives CAISTGTEYQETQYF.

The CDR3 protein is CASSVSGQGNSPLHF. The CDR3 DNA is TGTGCCAGCAGTGTATCGGGACAGGGGAATTCACCCCTCCACTTT. The chain couples TRBV2 to TRBJ1-6; 10 bases line up with TRBD1. The CDR3 has 15 amino acids. The germline V gene encodes CDR1 SNHLY and CDR2 FYNNEI. With V trimmed by 4 bases and J by 7 bases, 4 bases remained unmatched.

The chain employs TRBV7-8 and TRBJ1-3; TRBD1 might be the D (5 bases). V lost 1 base and J lost 0, with 7 bases in between. This CDR3 is built from 15 residues. Germline V lookup: CDR1 SGHVS, CDR2 FQNEAQ. The CDR3 bases are TGTGCCAGCAGCTTAGGGGGGGGCTCTGGAAACACCATATATTTT. Its translation is CASSLGGGSGNTIYF.

This clone was recorded once. J is TRBJ1-4 and V is TRBV2; 7 bases agree with TRBD1. Trimming took 5 bases from V and 4 from J; bases not matched to a gene: 7. The CDR3 runs to 15 residues. Germline values: CDR1 SNHLY, CDR2 FYNNEI. The DNA of the CDR3 is TGTGCCAGCAGTCTTTGGGACAGCCTTAATGAAAAACTGTTTTTT. The encoded protein is CASSLWDSLNEKLFF.

This chain connects TRBV9 to TRBJ1-4; perhaps TRBD1 as D (5 bases). Trimming removed 0 bases from V and 11 bases from J, with 11 bases in between. Germline CDR1 reads SGDLS; CDR2 reads YYNGEE. The CDR3 spans 13 residues. The CDR3 nucleotides read TGTGCCAGCAGCGTAGATGGGGGGACCAAACTGTTTTTT. It translates to CASSVDGGTKLFF.

The V gene is TRBV4-3, the J gene TRBJ1-3; unclear D gene. Trimming shortened V by 0 bases and J by 0 bases, and 12 bases separated the two germline ends. The CDR3 totals 17 residues. Germline assignment: CDR1 LGHNA and CDR2 YSLEER. For the CDR3, the DNA is TGCGCCAGCAGCCAAGATTTAAGCAGGATCTCTGGAAACACCATATATTTT. The encoded protein is CASSQDLSRISGNTIYF.